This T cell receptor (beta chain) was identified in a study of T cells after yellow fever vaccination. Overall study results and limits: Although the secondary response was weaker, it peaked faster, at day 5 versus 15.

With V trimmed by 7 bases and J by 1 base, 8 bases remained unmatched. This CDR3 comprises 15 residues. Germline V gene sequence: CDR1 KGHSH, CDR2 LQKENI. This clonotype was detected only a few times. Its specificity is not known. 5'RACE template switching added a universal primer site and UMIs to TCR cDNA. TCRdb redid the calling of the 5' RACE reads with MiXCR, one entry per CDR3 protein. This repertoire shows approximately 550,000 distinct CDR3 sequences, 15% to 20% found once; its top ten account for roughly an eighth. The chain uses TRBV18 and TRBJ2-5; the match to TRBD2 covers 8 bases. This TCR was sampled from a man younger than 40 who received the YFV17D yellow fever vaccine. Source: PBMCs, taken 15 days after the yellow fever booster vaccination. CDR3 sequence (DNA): TGTGCCAGCTTCACCTCTAGCGGGTTCCAAGAGACCCAGTACTTC. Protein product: CASFTSSGFQETQYF.